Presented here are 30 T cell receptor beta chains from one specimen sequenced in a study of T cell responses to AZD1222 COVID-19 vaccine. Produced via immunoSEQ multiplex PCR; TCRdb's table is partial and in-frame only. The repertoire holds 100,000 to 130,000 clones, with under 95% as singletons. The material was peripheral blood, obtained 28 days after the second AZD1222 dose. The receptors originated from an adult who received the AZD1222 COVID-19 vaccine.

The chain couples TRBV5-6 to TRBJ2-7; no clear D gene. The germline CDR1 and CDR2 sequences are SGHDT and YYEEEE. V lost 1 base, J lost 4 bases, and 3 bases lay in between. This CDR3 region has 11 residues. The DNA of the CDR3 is TGTGCCAGCAGCTTGAGGTACGAGCAGTACTTC. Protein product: CASSLRYEQYF.

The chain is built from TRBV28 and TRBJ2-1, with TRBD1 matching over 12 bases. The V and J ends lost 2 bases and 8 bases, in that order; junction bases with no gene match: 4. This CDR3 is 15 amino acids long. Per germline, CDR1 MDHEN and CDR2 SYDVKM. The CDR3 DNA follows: TGTGCCAGCAGTTTAGGGACAGGGGGCGTCTATGAGCAGTTCTTC. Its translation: CASSLGTGGVYEQFF. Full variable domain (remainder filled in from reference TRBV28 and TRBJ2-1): DVKVTQSSRYLVKRTGEKVFLECVQDMDHENMFWYRQDPGLGLRLIYFSYDVKMKEKGDIPEGYSVSREKKERFSLILESASTNQTSMYLCASSLGTGGVYEQFFGPGTRLTVL.

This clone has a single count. The CDR3 here is CASSLRMDPSTDTQYF. The DNA for the CDR3 is TGTGCCAGCAGCTTAAGGATGGATCCTAGCACAGATACGCAGTATTTT. The chain is built from TRBV11-2 and TRBJ2-3, with D unclear. CDR3 size: 16 residues. Trimming took 2 bases from V and 0 from J, leaving 12 bases between them. Germline V gives CDR1 SGHAT, CDR2 FQNNGV.

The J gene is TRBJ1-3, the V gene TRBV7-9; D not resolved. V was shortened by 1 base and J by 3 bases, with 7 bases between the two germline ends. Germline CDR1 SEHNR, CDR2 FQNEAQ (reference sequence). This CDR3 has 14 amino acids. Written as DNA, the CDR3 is TGTGCCAGCAGCTTAGGTAACAGTGGAAACACCATATATTTT. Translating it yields CASSLGNSGNTIYF.

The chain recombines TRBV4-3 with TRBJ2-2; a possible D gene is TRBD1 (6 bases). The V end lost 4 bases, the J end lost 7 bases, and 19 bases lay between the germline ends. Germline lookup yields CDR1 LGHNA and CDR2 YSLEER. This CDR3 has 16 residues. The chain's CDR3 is CASSPARVVGGGELFF. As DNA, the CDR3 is TGCGCCAGCAGCCCTGCCCGGGTGGTAGGGGGCGGGGAGCTGTTTTTT.

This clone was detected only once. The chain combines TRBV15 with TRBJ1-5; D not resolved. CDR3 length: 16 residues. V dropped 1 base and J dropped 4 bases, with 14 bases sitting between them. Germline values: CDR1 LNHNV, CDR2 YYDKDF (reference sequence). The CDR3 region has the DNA TGTGCCACCAGCAGAGGCCGCGGACTGGTAAATCAGCCCCAGCATTTT. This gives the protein CATSRGRGLVNQPQHF.

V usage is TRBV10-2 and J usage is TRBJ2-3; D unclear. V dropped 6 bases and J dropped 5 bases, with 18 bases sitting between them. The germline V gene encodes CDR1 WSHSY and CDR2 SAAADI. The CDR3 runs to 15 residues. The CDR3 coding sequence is TGCGCCAGCAGCGTGACTGAGATAAGAGTAGATACGCAGTATTTT. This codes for CASSVTEIRVDTQYF.

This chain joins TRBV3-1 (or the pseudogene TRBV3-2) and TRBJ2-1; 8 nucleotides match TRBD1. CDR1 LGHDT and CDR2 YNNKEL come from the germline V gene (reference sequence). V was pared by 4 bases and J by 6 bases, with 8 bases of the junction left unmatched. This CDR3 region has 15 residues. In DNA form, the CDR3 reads TGTGCCAGCAGCCGACGACAGGGGAATTTCAATGAGCAGTTCTTC. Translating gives CASSRRQGNFNEQFF.

CDR3 nucleotides: TGTGCCAGCAGCTTAAGGACAGGCTGGGGCTACACCTTC. It is translated as CASSLRTGWGYTF. V and J are TRBV7-8 and TRBJ1-2; 7 bases line up with TRBD1. V lost 2 bases and J lost 8; bases outside the gene matches: 5. The V gene's germline CDR1 is SGHVS and CDR2 FQNEAQ. There are 13 residues in the CDR3.

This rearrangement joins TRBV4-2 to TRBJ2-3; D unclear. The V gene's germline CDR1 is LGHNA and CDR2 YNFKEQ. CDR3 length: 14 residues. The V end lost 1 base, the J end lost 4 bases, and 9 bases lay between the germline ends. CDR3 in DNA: TGTGCCAGCAGCCAAGCGGCCCCGCCAGATACGCAGTATTTT. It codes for CASSQAAPPDTQYF.

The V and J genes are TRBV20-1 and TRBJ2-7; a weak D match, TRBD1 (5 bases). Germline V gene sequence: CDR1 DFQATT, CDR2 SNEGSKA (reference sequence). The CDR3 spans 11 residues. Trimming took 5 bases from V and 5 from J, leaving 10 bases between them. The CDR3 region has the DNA TGCAGTGCTGGCCAGGGTGACGAGCAGTACTTC. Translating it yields CSAGQGDEQYF.

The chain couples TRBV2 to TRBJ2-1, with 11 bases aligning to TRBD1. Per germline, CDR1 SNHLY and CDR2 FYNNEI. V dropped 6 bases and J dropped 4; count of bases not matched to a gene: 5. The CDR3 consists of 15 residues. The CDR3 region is CASSTGQGVYNEQFF. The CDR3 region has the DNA TGTGCCAGCAGCACGGGACAGGGGGTTTACAATGAGCAGTTCTTC.

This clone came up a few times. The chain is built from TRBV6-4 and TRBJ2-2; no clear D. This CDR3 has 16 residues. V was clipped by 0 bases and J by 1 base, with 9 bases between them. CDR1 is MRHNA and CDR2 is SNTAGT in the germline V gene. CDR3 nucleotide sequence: TGTGCCAGCAGTGACTCGATAGAATGGAACACCGGGGAGCTGTTTTTT. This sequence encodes CASSDSIEWNTGELFF.

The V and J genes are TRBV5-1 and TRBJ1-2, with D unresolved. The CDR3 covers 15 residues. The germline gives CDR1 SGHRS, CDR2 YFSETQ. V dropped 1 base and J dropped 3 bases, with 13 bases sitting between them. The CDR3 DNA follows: TGCGCCAGCAGCTTGAGTCGTCCCTTTGACTATGGCTACACCTTC. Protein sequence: CASSLSRPFDYGYTF.

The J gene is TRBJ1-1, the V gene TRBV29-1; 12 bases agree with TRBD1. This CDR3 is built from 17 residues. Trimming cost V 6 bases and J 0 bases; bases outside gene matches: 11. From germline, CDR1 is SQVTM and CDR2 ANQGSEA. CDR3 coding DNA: TGCAGCGTACCTAGCGGGGGGACAGGGGGCCTGAACACTGAAGCTTTCTTT. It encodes CSVPSGGTGGLNTEAFF.

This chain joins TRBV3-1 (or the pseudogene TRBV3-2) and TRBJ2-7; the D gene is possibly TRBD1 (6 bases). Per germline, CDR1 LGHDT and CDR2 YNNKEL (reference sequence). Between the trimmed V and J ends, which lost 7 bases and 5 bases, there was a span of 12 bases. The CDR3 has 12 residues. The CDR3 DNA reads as TGTGCCAGCACCCGGCCAGGGGACGAGCAGTACTTC. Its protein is CASTRPGDEQYF.

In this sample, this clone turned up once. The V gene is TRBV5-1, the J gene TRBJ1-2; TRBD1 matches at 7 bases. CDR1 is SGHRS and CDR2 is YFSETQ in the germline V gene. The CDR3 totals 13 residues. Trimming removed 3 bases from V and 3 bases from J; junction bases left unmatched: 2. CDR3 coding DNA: TGCGCCAGCAGCTCAACAGGGGACTATGGCTACACCTTC. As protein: CASSSTGDYGYTF. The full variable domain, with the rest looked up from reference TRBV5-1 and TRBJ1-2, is KAGVTQTPRYLIKTRGQQVTLSCSPISGHRSVSWYQQTPGQGLQFLFEYFSETQRNKGNFPGRFSGRQFSNSRSEMNVSTLELGDSALYLCASSSTGDYGYTFGSGTRLTVV.

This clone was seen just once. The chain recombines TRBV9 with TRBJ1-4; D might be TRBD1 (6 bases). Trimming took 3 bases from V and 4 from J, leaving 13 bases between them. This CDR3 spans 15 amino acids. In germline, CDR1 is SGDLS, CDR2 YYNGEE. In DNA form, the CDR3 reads TGTGCCAGCAGCGCAAGGGGGAGGATTAATGAAAAACTGTTTTTT. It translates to CASSARGRINEKLFF. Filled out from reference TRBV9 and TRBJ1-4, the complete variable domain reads DSGVTQTPKHLITATGQRVTLRCSPRSGDLSVYWYQQSLDQGLQFLIQYYNGEERAKGNILERFSAQQFPDLHSELNLSSLELGDSALYFCASSARGRINEKLFFGSGTQLSVL.

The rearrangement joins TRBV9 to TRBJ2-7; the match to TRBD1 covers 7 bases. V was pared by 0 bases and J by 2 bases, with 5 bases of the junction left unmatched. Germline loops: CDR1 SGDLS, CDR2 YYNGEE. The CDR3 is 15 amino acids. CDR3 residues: CASSVAQGQTYEQYF. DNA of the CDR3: TGTGCCAGCAGCGTAGCTCAGGGACAGACCTACGAGCAGTACTTC.

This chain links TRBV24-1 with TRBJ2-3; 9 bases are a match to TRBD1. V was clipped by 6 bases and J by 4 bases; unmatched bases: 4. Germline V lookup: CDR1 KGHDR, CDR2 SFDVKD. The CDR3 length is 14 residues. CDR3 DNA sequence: TGTGCCACCAGTCCACAGGGGGCCGCAGATACGCAGTATTTT. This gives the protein CATSPQGAADTQYF.

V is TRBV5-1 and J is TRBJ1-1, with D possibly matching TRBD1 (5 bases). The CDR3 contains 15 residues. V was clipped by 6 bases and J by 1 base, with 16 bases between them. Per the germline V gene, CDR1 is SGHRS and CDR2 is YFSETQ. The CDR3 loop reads CASKEQANSNTEAFF. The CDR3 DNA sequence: TGCGCCAGCAAGGAACAGGCGAACTCGAACACTGAAGCTTTCTTT.

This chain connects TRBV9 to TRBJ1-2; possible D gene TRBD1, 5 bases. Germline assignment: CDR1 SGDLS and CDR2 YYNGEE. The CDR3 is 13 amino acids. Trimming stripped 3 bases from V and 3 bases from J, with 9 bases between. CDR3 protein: CASSGGGDYGYTF. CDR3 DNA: TGTGCCAGCAGCGGTGGGGGTGACTATGGCTACACCTTC.

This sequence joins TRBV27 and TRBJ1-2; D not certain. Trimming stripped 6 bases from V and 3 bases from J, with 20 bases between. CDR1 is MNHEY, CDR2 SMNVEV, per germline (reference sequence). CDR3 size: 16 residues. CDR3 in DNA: TGTGCCAGCAGCCCTTTATGGATTACCAGTCACTATGGCTACACCTTC. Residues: CASSPLWITSHYGYTF.

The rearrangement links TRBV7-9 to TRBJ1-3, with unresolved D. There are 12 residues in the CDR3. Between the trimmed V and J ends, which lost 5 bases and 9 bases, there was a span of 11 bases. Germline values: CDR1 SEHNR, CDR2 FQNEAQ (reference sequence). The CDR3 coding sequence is TGTGCCAGCAGCCGGGAGGTTGGCACCATATATTTT. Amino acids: CASSREVGTIYF.

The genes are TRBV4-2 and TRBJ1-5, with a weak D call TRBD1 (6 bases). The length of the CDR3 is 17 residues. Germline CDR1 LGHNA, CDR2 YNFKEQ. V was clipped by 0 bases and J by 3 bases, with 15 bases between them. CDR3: CASSQETGRGVNQPQHF. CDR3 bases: TGTGCCAGCAGCCAAGAGACAGGCAGGGGAGTCAATCAGCCCCAGCATTTT.

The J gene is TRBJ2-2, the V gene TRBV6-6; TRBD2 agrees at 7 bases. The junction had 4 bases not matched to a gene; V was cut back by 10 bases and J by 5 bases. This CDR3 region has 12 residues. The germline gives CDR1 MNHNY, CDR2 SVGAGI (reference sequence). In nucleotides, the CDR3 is TGTGCCACCCACGGGGGGACCGGGGAGCTGTTTTTT. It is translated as CATHGGTGELFF.

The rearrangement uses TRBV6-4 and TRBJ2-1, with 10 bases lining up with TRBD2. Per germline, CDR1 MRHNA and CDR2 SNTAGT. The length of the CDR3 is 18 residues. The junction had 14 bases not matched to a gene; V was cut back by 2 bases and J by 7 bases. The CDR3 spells CASSDSMVAGGKENEQFF. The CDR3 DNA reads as TGTGCCAGCAGTGACAGTATGGTAGCGGGAGGCAAGGAAAATGAGCAGTTCTTC.

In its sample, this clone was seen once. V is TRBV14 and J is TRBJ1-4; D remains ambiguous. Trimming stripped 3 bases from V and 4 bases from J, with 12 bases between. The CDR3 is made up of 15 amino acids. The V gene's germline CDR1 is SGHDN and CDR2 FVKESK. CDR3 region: CASSQYVTLNEKLFF. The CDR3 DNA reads TGTGCCAGCAGCCAGTACGTCACGCTTAATGAAAAACTGTTTTTT.

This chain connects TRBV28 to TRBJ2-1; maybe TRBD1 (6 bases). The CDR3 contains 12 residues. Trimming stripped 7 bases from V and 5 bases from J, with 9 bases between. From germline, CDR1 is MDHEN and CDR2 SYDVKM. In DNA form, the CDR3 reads TGTGCCAGCACAGGGGCGGACAATGAGCAGTTCTTC. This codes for CASTGADNEQFF. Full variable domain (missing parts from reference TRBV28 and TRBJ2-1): DVKVTQSSRYLVKRTGEKVFLECVQDMDHENMFWYRQDPGLGLRLIYFSYDVKMKEKGDIPEGYSVSREKKERFSLILESASTNQTSMYLCASTGADNEQFFGPGTRLTVL.

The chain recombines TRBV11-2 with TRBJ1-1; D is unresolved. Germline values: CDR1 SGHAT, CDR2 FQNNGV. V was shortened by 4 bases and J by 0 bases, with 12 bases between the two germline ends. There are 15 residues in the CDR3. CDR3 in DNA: TGTGCCAGCAGCTCGGTGCGGGTTATGAACACTGAAGCTTTCTTT. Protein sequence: CASSSVRVMNTEAFF.